Listed below are T cell receptor beta chains from one sample, sequenced in a study of cytomegalovirus exposure and HLA in healthy donors. Generated by immunoSEQ multiplex PCR, the TCRdb table keeps only in-frame clones and is missing some. Seen here are roughly 98,000 clones, roughly 60% observed once, and the top ten hold approximately 5.8%. Sequenced sample: PBMCs. The origin of the receptors is a woman under 40 in good health and CMV-seropositive. CDR3s include the opening cysteine and the closing phenylalanine or tryptophan. Fields, in order: J gene, V gene, CDR3 protein.

J: TRBJ2-7; V: TRBV4-1; CDR3: CASSQRDRDTYEQYF
J: TRBJ1-1; V: TRBV5-3; CDR3: CARSPHVRDRVAFF
J: TRBJ2-2; V: TRBV12-5; CDR3: CASGIHRENTGELFF
J: TRBJ1-3; V: TRBV5-6; CDR3: CASSLQGNTIYF
J: TRBJ2-1; V: TRBV5-4; CDR3: CASSLAKLAGATYNEQFF
J: TRBJ2-2; V: TRBV7-9; CDR3: CASSSRVAGELFF
J: TRBJ2-1; V: TRBV19; CDR3: CASSKGAGGYNEQFF
J: TRBJ2-2; V: TRBV2; CDR3: CATPSGGTGELFF
J: TRBJ1-5; V: TRBV10-1; CDR3: CASWAKPPQHF
J: TRBJ2-5; V: TRBV4-2; CDR3: CASSQEVRETQYF
J: TRBJ1-1; V: TRBV11-2; CDR3: CASSPVQGNTEAFF
J: TRBJ2-7; V: TRBV19; CDR3: CASSQQGASYEQYF
J: TRBJ2-7; V: TRBV5-1; CDR3: CASSDGLDYYEQYF
J: TRBJ1-1; V: TRBV7-9; CDR3: CASSSLRDRGNTEAFF
J: TRBJ1-4; V: TRBV7-9; CDR3: CASSLDRDANEKLFF
J: TRBJ2-7; V: TRBV4-2; CDR3: CASSQTEGEQYF
J: TRBJ1-2; V: TRBV4-2; CDR3: CASSQGGGTAPNYGYTF
J: TRBJ1-5; V: TRBV2; CDR3: CASRDRGMSNQPQHF
J: TRBJ2-5; V: TRBV9; CDR3: CASSEIWRGETQYF
J: TRBJ2-1; V: TRBV4-3; CDR3: CASSQGWSGSGYNEQFF
J: TRBJ1-1; V: TRBV19; CDR3: CASSPLTGGEDTEAFF
J: TRBJ1-2; V: TRBV10-3; CDR3: CAIKSVRENYYGYTF
J: TRBJ1-1; V: TRBV19; CDR3: CASSIGHHTEAFF